The clone carrying this T cell receptor beta chain has just a few counts. Its antigen is as yet unknown. The V end was cut by 1 base, the J end by 6 bases, with 12 bases between. The CDR3 is 14 residues long. Germline assignment: CDR1 SGHVS and CDR2 FNYEAQ. The sample belongs to a study of high-grade serous ovarian cancer treatment subgroups. About the research overall: Mean per sample: around 13,000 reads, several thousand unique TCR beta rearrangements.

The tumor samples were collected prior to definitive surgery or chemotherapy. Whole-study results and caveats: TCR relatedness rose with neoantigen level and trended with mutation load. Same-patient tumor repertoires overlapped at about 0.11 to 0.85; different patients barely overlapped. Bulk tumor TCR sequencing gave no spatial information.

TCRdb's copy holds only in-frame clones and misses some; the assay was immunoSEQ multiplex PCR. The sample lists 1,500 or so clones; under 80% were seen once. The sequenced sample consisted of tumor tissue. This chain links TRBV7-6 with TRBJ2-5; D gene uncertain. The TCR comes from a human donor with high-grade serous ovarian cancer. The DNA for the CDR3 is TGTGCCAGCAGCTTAGGGGCGCTTGAAAAGACCCAGTACTTC. Its protein is CASSLGALEKTQYF.